These 19 T cell receptor beta chains came from one sample sequenced in a study of CD8+CD57+ T cells in acquired aplastic anemia. All patients picked for sequencing had shown, by flow cytometry, an expansion of CD8+CD57+ cells. CDR3 and TCR beta VDJ profiling relied on a genomic DNA template. TCRdb used MiXCR to reprocess the reads, holding one entry per CDR3 protein. The sample has roughly 250,000 distinct CDR3 sequences, around 46% seen once. Material for sequencing was sorted CD4+, CD8+, or CD8+CD57+ T cells (not recorded which) from PBMCs. The source of these receptors is a human donor with aplastic anemia.

The chain uses TRBV30 and TRBJ1-3; D unresolved. Germline values: CDR1 GTSNPN, CDR2 SVGIG (reference sequence). This CDR3 is built from 13 residues. The germline V and J ends were trimmed by 0 bases and 2 bases, with 5 bases remaining between them. CDR3 loop: CAWSVIPGNTIYF. CDR3 DNA sequence: TGTGCCTGGAGTGTAATCCCTGGAAACACCATATATTTT. Looking up the rest from reference TRBV30 and TRBJ1-3 gives the full variable domain: SQTIHQWPATLVQPVGSPLSLECTVEGTSNPNLYWYRQAAGRGLQLLFYSVGIGQISSEVPQNLSASRPQDRQFILSSKKLLLSDSGFYLCAWSVIPGNTIYFGEGSWLTVV.

The table lists this clonotype with a count of one. The rearrangement joins TRBV9 to TRBJ2-5, with D maybe TRBD2 (5 bases). V was clipped by 0 bases and J by 4 bases, with 13 bases between them. Germline CDR1 SGDLS, CDR2 YYNGEE. This CDR3 spans 15 amino acids. CDR3 sequence: CASSVEGPGSETQYF. CDR3 in DNA: TGTGCCAGCAGCGTAGAAGGGCCGGGGTCAGAGACCCAGTACTTC.

The rearrangement uses TRBV7-9 and TRBJ2-7, with 11 positions matching TRBD1. The CDR3 extends over 15 amino acids. The germline V gene has CDR1 SEHNR and CDR2 FQNEAQ (reference sequence). The ends lost 5 bases at V and 3 bases at J; junction bases unmatched: 6. CDR3 coding DNA: TGTGCCAGCAGCCATACCGGGACAGGGGGCTACGAGCAGTACTTC. Its translation: CASSHTGTGGYEQYF.

This clonotype was detected once. V and J are TRBV2 and TRBJ2-7; 8 bases are a match to TRBD2. Germline V lookup: CDR1 SNHLY, CDR2 FYNNEI. The CDR3 consists of 13 residues. This chain's CDR3 is CARGPREASEQYF. CDR3 bases: TGTGCTAGAGGGCCGCGGGAGGCCTCCGAGCAGTACTTC. Using reference TRBV2 and TRBJ2-7 for the parts outside the CDR3, the full variable domain is EPEVTQTPSHQVTQMGQEVILRCVPISNHLYFYWYRQILGQKVEFLVSFYNNEISEKSEIFDDQFSVERPDGSNFTLKIRSTKLEDSAMYFCARGPREASEQYFGPGTRLTVT.

V gene TRBV29-1 combines with J gene TRBJ2-3; D remains ambiguous. Trimming stripped 2 bases from V and 6 bases from J, with 12 bases between. The CDR3 extends over 13 amino acids. CDR1 is SQVTM and CDR2 is ANQGSEA in the germline V gene. The CDR3 region is CSVEHNQKDTQYF. The CDR3 nucleotides are TGCAGCGTTGAACACAACCAGAAGGATACGCAGTATTTT.

As concerns this clonotype: Likely a read error: the CDR3 ends without its conserved phenylalanine or tryptophan. The limits of the CDR3 on the DNA are not certain, so only TCRdb's listed CDR3 is given. The chain uses TRBV5-1 and TRBJ1-2. The germline V gene encodes CDR1 SGHRS and CDR2 YFSETQ. The CDR3 length equals 10 residues, ends included. The CDR3 reads CASSPGDYDA.

This clonotype was detected only once. V is TRBV12-3 or TRBV12-4 and J is TRBJ2-7; a possible D gene is TRBD1 (6 bases). The V gene lost 6 bases and the J gene lost 4 bases, with 13 bases spanning the gap. The CDR3 contains 13 residues. Here the CDR3 reads CASSEQGLYEQYF. DNA for the CDR3: TGTGCCAGCAGCGAACAGGGATTGTACGAGCAGTACTTC.

As concerns this clonotype: This sequence may be a read error, since a much larger clone differs from it by one base. This rearrangement joins TRBV4-3 to TRBJ2-5, with D possibly being TRBD1 or TRBD2 (5 bases each). The length of the CDR3 is 13 residues. Germline assignment: CDR1 LGHNA and CDR2 YSLEER. Trimming stripped 5 bases from V and 5 bases from J, with 12 bases between. The CDR3, as DNA: TGCGCCAGCAGCGGGACCTATCAGGAGACCCAGTACTTC. Amino acids: CASSGTYQETQYF.

This chain joins TRBV15 and TRBJ2-1, with 13 nucleotides matching TRBD2. V was clipped by 5 bases and J by 6 bases; unmatched bases: 4. From germline, CDR1 is LNHNV and CDR2 YYDKDF (reference sequence). The CDR3 consists of 15 residues. CDR3 sequence reads: CATSGLAGASNEQFF. CDR3 DNA: TGTGCCACCAGCGGACTAGCGGGAGCGAGCAATGAGCAGTTCTTC.

The chain joins TRBV2 to TRBJ1-6, with D maybe TRBD1 (5 bases). This CDR3 contains 16 residues. Trimming shortened V by 3 bases and J by 6 bases, and 15 bases separated the two germline ends. Germline V gene sequence: CDR1 SNHLY, CDR2 FYNNEI. Written as DNA, the CDR3 is TGTGCCAGCAGTGATCCTCGGGGAGGGGCTAATTCACCCCTCCACTTT. Translating it yields CASSDPRGGANSPLHF.

The CDR3 is CSARLGTGNNSPLHF. CDR3 sequence (DNA): TGCAGTGCTAGACTCGGGACAGGGAATAATTCACCCCTCCACTTT. This rearrangement joins TRBV20-1 to TRBJ1-6, with 9 bases lining up with TRBD1. Germline values: CDR1 DFQATT, CDR2 SNEGSKA (reference sequence). This CDR3 is built from 15 residues. V shed 2 bases, J shed 5 bases, and the junction held 4 bases outside the gene matches.

This chain connects TRBV10-3 to TRBJ2-5, with 9 nucleotides matching TRBD2. This CDR3 spans 17 amino acids. CDR1 and CDR2 (germline): ENHRY, SYGVKD. The V gene end was trimmed by 6 bases and the J gene end by 1 base; junction bases not matched to a gene: 12. The CDR3 coding sequence is TGTGCCATCAGGGATAGCGGGGGCCGAATGGGCCAAGAGACCCAGTACTTC. Translated, it gives CAIRDSGGRMGQETQYF.

This clonotype has ten or more counts. CDR3 nucleotide sequence: TGTGCCAGCAGTGAGGCACGAAACTACGAGCAGTACTTC. This codes for CASSEARNYEQYF. This chain joins TRBV2 and TRBJ2-7; D not certain. V was cut by 3 bases and J by 3 bases, with 9 bases left in between. Germline V gives CDR1 SNHLY, CDR2 FYNNEI. CDR3 length equals 13 residues.

The chain has TRBV5-1 and TRBJ1-1; D ambiguous. V was trimmed by 1 base and J by 4 bases, leaving 8 bases between them. This CDR3 comprises 13 residues. Germline V gene lookup returns CDR1 SGHRS and CDR2 YFSETQ. The CDR3 sequence: CASSLTWSTEAFF. Written as DNA, the CDR3 is TGCGCCAGCAGCTTGACGTGGAGCACTGAAGCTTTCTTT.

The V call is TRBV7-9, the J call TRBJ2-3; 8 bases match TRBD2. CDR1 and CDR2 from the germline V gene are SEHNR and FQNEAQ (reference sequence). The CDR3 totals 15 residues. V lost 1 base and J lost 2; bases outside the gene matches: 2. The CDR3 DNA follows: TGTGCCAGCAGCTTAGGCGGGGGGTACACAGATACGCAGTATTTT. Its protein is CASSLGGGYTDTQYF.

This clonotype appeared many times. The V and J genes are TRBV7-2 and TRBJ1-1, with a tentative D call TRBD1 (5 bases). V was clipped by 5 bases and J by 5 bases, with 15 bases between them. From germline, CDR1 is SGHTA and CDR2 FQGNSA. The CDR3 spans 14 residues. The CDR3 DNA follows: TGTGCCAGCAGCCAACGGGACTCTCGTACTGAAGCTTTCTTT. Translation: CASSQRDSRTEAFF. Looking up the rest from reference TRBV7-2 and TRBJ1-1 gives the full variable domain: GAGVSQSPSNKVTEKGKDVELRCDPISGHTALYWYRQSLGQGLEFLIYFQGNSAPDKSGLPSDRFSAERTGGSVSTLTIQRTQQEDSAVYLCASSQRDSRTEAFFGQGTRLTVV.

V usage is TRBV5-1 and J usage is TRBJ2-7, with D possibly matching TRBD1 (6 bases). The CDR3 is 12 amino acids. Germline CDR1 SGHRS, CDR2 YFSETQ. V lost 5 bases and J lost 3, with 9 bases in between. The CDR3 loop reads CASREDSYEQYF. CDR3 coding DNA: TGCGCCAGCAGGGAGGACAGCTACGAGCAGTACTTC.

The CDR3 reads CASSSGGATDQPQHF. The CDR3 coding sequence is TGTGCCAGCAGCTCCGGGGGGGCAACAGATCAGCCCCAGCATTTT. J is TRBJ1-5 and V is TRBV7-3; the D gene is possibly TRBD1 (6 bases). CDR3 length: 15 amino acids. V was clipped by 4 bases and J by 5 bases, with 15 bases between them. Germline CDR1 reads SGHTA; CDR2 reads FQGTGA.

As concerns this clonotype: A read error may account for a junction end that differs from germline. The chain is built from TRBV7-6 and TRBJ2-7; TRBD2 agrees at 8 bases. The germline gives CDR1 SGHVS, CDR2 FNYEAQ. The CDR3 runs 16 residues. The CDR3 coding sequence is TGTGCCAGAAGCTTAGAGCCGGCGGGGGGTGCCTACGAGCAGTACTTC. Translated, it gives CARSLEPAGGAYEQYF.